The 20 T cell receptor beta chains listed next were all sequenced from one sample in a study of CD8+CD57+ T cells in acquired aplastic anemia. Genomic DNA templated the TCR beta VDJ and CDR3 profiling. TCRdb reprocessed the reads via MiXCR and lists one record per CDR3 protein. Among some 220,000 distinct CDR3 sequences listed, approximately 35% were seen once. Source material: sorted CD4+, CD8+, or CD8+CD57+ T cells (not recorded which) from PBMCs. The receptors originated from a human donor in good health, serving as a control.

In its sample, this clonotype was seen a few times. CDR3 sequence (DNA): TGTGCCAGCAGTAAGGAAACGGCCTATGGCTACACCTTC. Residues: CASSKETAYGYTF. V and J are TRBV6-1 and TRBJ1-2; D uncertain. V shed 5 bases and J shed 4 bases, with 11 bases lying between them. The CDR3 runs 13 residues. CDR1 MNHNS and CDR2 SASEGT come from the germline V gene.

This clonotype was observed at least ten times. The chain joins TRBV7-2 to TRBJ2-5; D remains ambiguous. Germline-derived CDR1 and CDR2 are SGHTA and FQGNSA. Trimming took 5 bases from V and 5 from J, leaving 12 bases between them. The CDR3 contains 13 residues. CDR3 coding DNA: TGTGCCAGCAGCCCCCGAATGCGGGAGACCCAGTACTTC. It specifies CASSPRMRETQYF.

This clonotype was seen many times. The chain is built from TRBV20-1 and TRBJ1-3; D ambiguous. Germline V gives CDR1 DFQATT, CDR2 SNEGSKA (reference sequence). The CDR3 runs 14 residues. V dropped 0 bases and J dropped 2 bases, with 8 bases sitting between them. The CDR3 nucleotides are TGCAGTGCTAGAGATCGGAGGGCTGGAAACACCATATATTTT. Encoded protein: CSARDRRAGNTIYF.

The rearrangement uses TRBV15 and TRBJ2-7, with D maybe TRBD1 (6 bases). In germline, CDR1 is LNHNV, CDR2 YYDKDF (reference sequence). The V and J ends lost 5 bases and 6 bases respectively, with 14 bases between them. The CDR3 length is 13 residues. The CDR3 DNA sequence: TGTGCCACCAGCCTGCCCTGGACAGTCGAGCAGTACTTC. Protein sequence: CATSLPWTVEQYF.

This clonotype was detected many times. The chain links TRBV20-1 to TRBJ2-5, with 7 bases fitting TRBD2. Germline assignment: CDR1 DFQATT and CDR2 SNEGSKA (reference sequence). The CDR3 contains 15 residues. V shed 3 bases and J 5 bases; nucleotides not matched to a gene: 12. CDR3 sequence reads: CSASPLAVILETQYF. The CDR3 DNA reads as TGCAGTGCTAGTCCCCTAGCGGTGATCTTGGAGACCCAGTACTTC.

The V and J genes are TRBV4-2 and TRBJ1-4, with D maybe TRBD1 (5 bases). V shed 4 bases and J shed 3 bases, with 18 bases lying between them. CDR1 is LGHNA and CDR2 is YNFKEQ in the germline V gene. This CDR3 is built from 17 residues. For the CDR3, the DNA is TGTGCCAGCAGCCCATCGACGCAGGGTATTGCTAATGAAAAACTGTTTTTT. Translating it yields CASSPSTQGIANEKLFF.

The chain carries TRBV2 and TRBJ1-1; 12 bases line up with TRBD1. The CDR3 contains 18 residues. J was trimmed by 3 bases and V by 6 bases; bases with no gene match: 14. CDR1 and CDR2 (germline): SNHLY, FYNNEI. CDR3 coding DNA: TGTGCCAGCAGCCCCTTCGCGGGACAGGGGGCGAGGGACACTGAAGCTTTCTTT. Translated: CASSPFAGQGARDTEAFF. The full variable domain, in which reference TRBV2 and TRBJ1-1 provide the parts outside the CDR3, is EPEVTQTPSHQVTQMGQEVILRCVPISNHLYFYWYRQILGQKVEFLVSFYNNEISEKSEIFDDQFSVERPDGSNFTLKIRSTKLEDSAMYFCASSPFAGQGARDTEAFFGQGTRLTVV.

This clonotype showed up just a few times. The chain links TRBV27 to TRBJ2-7; no reliable D call. Between the trimmed V and J ends, which lost 1 base and 6 bases, there was a span of 10 bases. CDR3 length equals 13 residues. Germline CDR1 and CDR2: MNHEY and SMNVEV (reference sequence). DNA of the CDR3: TGTGCCAGCAGTTTATTAAGGGCCCGCGAGCAGTACTTC. Translated, it gives CASSLLRAREQYF.

There are many counts of this clonotype. This chain joins TRBV24-1 and TRBJ2-3; D is possibly TRBD2 (7 bases). V lost 1 base and J lost 5, with 12 bases in between. The CDR3 consists of 15 residues. The germline V gene encodes CDR1 KGHDR and CDR2 SFDVKD. CDR3 residues: CATSDFRGAGDTQYF. CDR3 DNA sequence: TGTGCCACCAGTGATTTCCGGGGGGCTGGAGATACGCAGTATTTT.

This chain links TRBV11-2 with TRBJ2-7; 11 nucleotides align to TRBD2. The germline CDR1 and CDR2 sequences are SGHAT and FQNNGV. The CDR3 extends over 17 amino acids. Unmatched junction bases numbered 8, after V lost 0 bases and J lost 4 bases. The chain's CDR3 is CASSLEGIAGGRYEQYF. The CDR3 region has the DNA TGTGCCAGCAGCTTAGAGGGGATAGCGGGGGGGCGGTACGAGCAGTACTTC. The full variable domain, in which reference TRBV11-2 and TRBJ2-7 provide the parts outside the CDR3, is EAGVAQSPRYKIIEKRQSVAFWCNPISGHATLYWYQQILGQGPKLLIQFQNNGVVDDSQLPKDRFSAERLKGVDSTLKIQPAKLEDSAVYLCASSLEGIAGGRYEQYFGPGTRLTVT.

About this clonotype: A single base separates this from a much larger clone, so it may be a read error. The V call is TRBV20-1, the J call TRBJ2-3, with D unclear. Germline loops: CDR1 DFQATT, CDR2 SNEGSKA (reference sequence). V lost 1 base to trimming and J lost 9 bases, with 8 bases between them. The CDR3 contains 11 residues. The CDR3 here is CSARGPATQYF. In nucleotides, the CDR3 is TGCAGTGCTAGAGGTCCGGCCACGCAGTATTTT.

The chain has TRBV19 and TRBJ1-6; D gene ambiguous. With 1 base removed from V and 10 bases from J, the gap between germline ends came to 11 bases. Germline CDR1 and CDR2: LNHDA and SQIVND (reference sequence). The CDR3 consists of 14 residues. The CDR3 sequence is CASSIAGFGSPLHF. Written as DNA, the CDR3 is TGTGCCAGTAGTATAGCGGGGTTTGGCTCACCCCTCCACTTT.

V and J are TRBV10-3 and TRBJ1-6; 7 bases line up with TRBD1. Germline V gives CDR1 ENHRY, CDR2 SYGVKD. CDR3 length equals 13 residues. J was trimmed by 2 bases and V by 8 bases; bases with no gene match: 0. The CDR3 coding sequence is TGTGCCATCGGGACAGCCTATAATTCACCCCTCCACTTT. The encoded protein is CAIGTAYNSPLHF.

This clonotype was recorded only once. The CDR3 here is CASSELGRPREQFF. CDR3 DNA: TGCGCCAGCAGTGAGTTAGGGAGGCCCAGGGAGCAGTTCTTC. The gene calls are TRBV10-2 and TRBJ2-1, with D perhaps TRBD2 (6 bases). The germline V gene encodes CDR1 WSHSY and CDR2 SAAADI. The ends were cut back, 1 base at V and 10 bases at J, with 14 bases in the middle. The CDR3 loop spans 14 amino acids.

The chain links TRBV11-3 to TRBJ2-1; D possibly corresponds to TRBD2 (5 bases). The V end was cut by 5 bases, the J end by 0 bases, with 14 bases between. The germline gives CDR1 SGHNT, CDR2 YENEEA. The CDR3 has 16 residues. The CDR3, as DNA: TGTGCCAGCAGCCTACGACGGACTGACTCCTACAATGAGCAGTTCTTC. It translates to CASSLRRTDSYNEQFF. The whole variable domain, filled in from reference TRBV11-3 and TRBJ2-1, reads EAGVVQSPRYKIIEKKQPVAFWCNPISGHNTLYWYLQNLGQGPELLIRYENEEAVDDSQLPKDRFSAERLKGVDSTLKIQPAELGDSAVYLCASSLRRTDSYNEQFFGPGTRLTVL.

This clonotype has a handful of counts. J is TRBJ1-2 and V is TRBV20-1; possibly TRBD1 for D (5 bases). CDR3 length: 13 residues. V lost 6 bases and J 3 bases, leaving 14 bases between the germline ends. Germline V CDR1 and CDR2: DFQATT, SNEGSKA (reference sequence). The CDR3 DNA follows: TGCAGTGCCACAGGCCTATCCGACTATGGCTACACCTTC. It specifies CSATGLSDYGYTF.

This clonotype was detected many times. J is TRBJ1-6 and V is TRBV14; 7 nucleotides line up with TRBD1. From germline, CDR1 is SGHDN and CDR2 FVKESK. This CDR3 region has 15 residues. The V gene end was trimmed by 4 bases and the J gene end by 10 bases; junction bases not matched to a gene: 10. The CDR3 nucleotides are TGTGCCAGCAGCCCACGACAGGGAATGAGGTCACCCCTCCACTTT. Its translation: CASSPRQGMRSPLHF. Drawing the rest from reference TRBV14 and TRBJ1-6, the complete variable domain is EAGVTQFPSHSVIEKGQTVTLRCDPISGHDNLYWYRRVMGKEIKFLLHFVKESKQDESGMPNNRFLAERTGGTYSTLKVQPAELEDSGVYFCASSPRQGMRSPLHFGNGTRLTVT.

This clonotype has at least ten counts. This chain uses TRBV11-1 with TRBJ1-1; 9 positions match TRBD1. Germline V gene sequence: CDR1 SGHAT, CDR2 FQDESV (reference sequence). This CDR3 is 17 amino acids long. The V and J ends lost 6 bases and 4 bases, in that order; junction bases with no gene match: 15. CDR3 sequence reads: CASSIPGQGGFVTEAFF. CDR3 bases: TGTGCCAGCAGTATACCGGGACAGGGAGGGTTTGTCACTGAAGCTTTCTTT.

About this clonotype itself: A much more abundant neighbour one base away suggests this may be a read error. This chain links TRBV5-1 with TRBJ2-7, with 7 positions matching TRBD1. This CDR3 has 16 amino acids. Germline CDR1 and CDR2: SGHRS and YFSETQ. The CDR3 loop reads CASRLEYRDSWTEQYF. CDR3 in DNA: TGCGCCAGCCGCTTGGAGTACCGGGACAGTTGGACCGAGCAGTACTTC.

J is TRBJ1-2 and V is TRBV20-1, with 7 bases identical to TRBD1. V gave up 3 bases and J gave up 4 bases; unmatched junction bases: 8. The CDR3 has 14 residues. From germline, CDR1 is DFQATT and CDR2 SNEGSKA (reference sequence). The CDR3 sequence: CSASTGTVSYGYTF. CDR3 sequence (DNA): TGCAGTGCTAGTACCGGGACAGTCAGCTATGGCTACACCTTC.